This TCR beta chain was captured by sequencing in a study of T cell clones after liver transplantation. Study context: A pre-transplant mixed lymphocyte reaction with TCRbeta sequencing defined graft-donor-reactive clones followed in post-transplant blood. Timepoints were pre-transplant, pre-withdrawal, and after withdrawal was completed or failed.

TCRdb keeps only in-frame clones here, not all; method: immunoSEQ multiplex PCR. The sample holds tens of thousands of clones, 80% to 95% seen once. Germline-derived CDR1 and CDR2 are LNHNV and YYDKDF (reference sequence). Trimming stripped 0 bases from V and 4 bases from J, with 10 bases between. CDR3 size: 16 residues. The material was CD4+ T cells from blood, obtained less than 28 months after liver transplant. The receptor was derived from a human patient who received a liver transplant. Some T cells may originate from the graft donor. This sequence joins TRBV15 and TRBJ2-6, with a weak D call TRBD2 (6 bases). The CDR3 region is CATSRDAGQGANVLTF. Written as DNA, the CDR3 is TGTGCCACCAGCAGAGACGCGGGGCAGGGGGCCAACGTCCTGACTTTC. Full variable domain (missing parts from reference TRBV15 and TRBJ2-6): DAMVIQNPRYQVTQFGKPVTLSCSQTLNHNVMYWYQQKSSQAPKLLFHYYDKDFNNEADTPDNFQSRRPNTSFCFLDIRSPGLGDTAMYLCATSRDAGQGANVLTFGAGSRLTVL.